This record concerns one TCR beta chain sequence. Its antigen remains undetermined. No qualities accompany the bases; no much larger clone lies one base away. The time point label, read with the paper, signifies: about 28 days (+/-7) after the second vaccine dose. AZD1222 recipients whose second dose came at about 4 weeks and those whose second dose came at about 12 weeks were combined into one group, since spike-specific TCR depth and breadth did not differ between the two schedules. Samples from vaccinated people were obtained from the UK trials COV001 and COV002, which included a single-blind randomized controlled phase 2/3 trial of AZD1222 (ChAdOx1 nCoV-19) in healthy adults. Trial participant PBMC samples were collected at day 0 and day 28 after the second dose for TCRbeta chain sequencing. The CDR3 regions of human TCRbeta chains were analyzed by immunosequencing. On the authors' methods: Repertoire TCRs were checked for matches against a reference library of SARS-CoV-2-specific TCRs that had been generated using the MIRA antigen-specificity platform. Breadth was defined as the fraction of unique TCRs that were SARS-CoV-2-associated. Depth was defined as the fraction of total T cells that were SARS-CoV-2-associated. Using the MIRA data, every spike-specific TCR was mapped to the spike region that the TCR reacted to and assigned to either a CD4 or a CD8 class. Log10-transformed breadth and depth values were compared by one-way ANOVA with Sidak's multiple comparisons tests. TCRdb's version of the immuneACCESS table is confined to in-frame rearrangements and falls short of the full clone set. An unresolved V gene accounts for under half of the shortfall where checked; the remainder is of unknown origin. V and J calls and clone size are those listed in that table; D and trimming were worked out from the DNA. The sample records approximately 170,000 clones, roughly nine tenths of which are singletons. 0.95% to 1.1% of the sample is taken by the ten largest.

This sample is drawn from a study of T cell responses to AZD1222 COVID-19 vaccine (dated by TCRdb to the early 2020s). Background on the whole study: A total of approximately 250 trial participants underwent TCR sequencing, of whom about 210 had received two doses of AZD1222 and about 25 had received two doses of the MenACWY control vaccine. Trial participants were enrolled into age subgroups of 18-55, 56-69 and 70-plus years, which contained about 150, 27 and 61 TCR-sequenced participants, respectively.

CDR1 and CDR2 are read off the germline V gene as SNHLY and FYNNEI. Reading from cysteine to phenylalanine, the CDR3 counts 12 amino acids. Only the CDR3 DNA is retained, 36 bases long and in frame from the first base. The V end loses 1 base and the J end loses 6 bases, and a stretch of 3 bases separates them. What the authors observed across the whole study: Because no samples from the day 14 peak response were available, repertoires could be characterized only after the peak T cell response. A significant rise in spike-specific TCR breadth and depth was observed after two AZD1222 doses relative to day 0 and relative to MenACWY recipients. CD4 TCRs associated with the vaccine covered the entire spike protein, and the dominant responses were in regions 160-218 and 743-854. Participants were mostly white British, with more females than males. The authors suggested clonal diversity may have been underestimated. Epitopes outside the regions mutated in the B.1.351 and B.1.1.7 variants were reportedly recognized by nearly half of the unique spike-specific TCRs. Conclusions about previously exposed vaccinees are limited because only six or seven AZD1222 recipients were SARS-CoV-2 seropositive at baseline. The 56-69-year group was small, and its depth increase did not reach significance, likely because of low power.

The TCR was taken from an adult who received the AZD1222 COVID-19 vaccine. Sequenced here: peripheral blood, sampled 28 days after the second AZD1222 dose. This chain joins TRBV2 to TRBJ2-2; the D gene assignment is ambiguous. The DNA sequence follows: TGTGCCAGCAGTGAAGGGGCCGGGGAGCTGTTTTTT. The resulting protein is CASSEGAGELFF.